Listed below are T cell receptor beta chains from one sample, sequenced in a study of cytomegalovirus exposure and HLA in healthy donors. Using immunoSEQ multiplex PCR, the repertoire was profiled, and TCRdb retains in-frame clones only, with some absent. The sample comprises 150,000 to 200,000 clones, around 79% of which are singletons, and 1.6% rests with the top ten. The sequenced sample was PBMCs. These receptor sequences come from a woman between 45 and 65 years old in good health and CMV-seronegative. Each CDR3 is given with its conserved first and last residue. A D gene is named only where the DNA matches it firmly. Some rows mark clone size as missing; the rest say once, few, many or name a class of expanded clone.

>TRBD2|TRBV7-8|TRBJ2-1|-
TGTGCCAGCAGTTATCCTAGCGGGAGGGCCCTTGGTGAGCAGTTCTTC
CASSYPSGRALGEQFF
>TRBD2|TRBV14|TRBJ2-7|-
TGTGCCAGCAGAGGAACTGCGGGGGGCGAGCAGTACTTC
CASRGTAGGEQYF
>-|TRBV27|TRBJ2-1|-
TGTGCCAGCAGCCTCACAAGAAACTCCTACAATGAGCAGTTCTTC
CASSLTRNSYNEQFF
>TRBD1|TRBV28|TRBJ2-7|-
TGTGCCAGCAGTCTATATTCCGGGACAGGAGCCTACGAGCAGTACTTC
CASSLYSGTGAYEQYF
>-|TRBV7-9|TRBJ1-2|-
TGTGCCAGCAGCTTGGCGGTGGAGGGATATGGCTACACCTTC
CASSLAVEGYGYTF
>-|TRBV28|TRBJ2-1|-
TGTGCCAGCGGGGAGAGTGAGCAGTTCTTC
CASGESEQFF
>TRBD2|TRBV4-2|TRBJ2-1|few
TGTGCCAGCAGCCCGGGACTAGCGGTTTACAATGAGCAGTTCTTC
CASSPGLAVYNEQFF
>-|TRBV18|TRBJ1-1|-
TGTGCCAGCTCACGACTAGGGCGGATGAACACTGAAGCTTTCTTT
CASSRLGRMNTEAFF
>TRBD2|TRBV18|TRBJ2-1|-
TGTGCCAGCACGTCGAACCCTAGCGGGTACAATGAGCAGTTCTTC
CASTSNPSGYNEQFF
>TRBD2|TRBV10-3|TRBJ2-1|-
TGTGCCATCAGTGGTAGCGGGGGGGCCAGTGATGAGCAGTTCTTC
CAISGSGGASDEQFF
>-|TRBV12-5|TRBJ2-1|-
TGTGCTAGTGGTCTTAACTCCCGGGACAACTACAATGAGCAGTTCTTC
CASGLNSRDNYNEQFF
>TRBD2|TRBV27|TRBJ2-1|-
TGTGCCAGCCGACTAGCGGGAGTCTACAATGAGCAGTTCTTC
CASRLAGVYNEQFF
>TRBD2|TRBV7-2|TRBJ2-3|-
TGTGCCAGCAGCCGAGTGGAATGGAGTCGCGGGAGGGCGGATACGCAGTATTTT
CASSRVEWSRGRADTQYF
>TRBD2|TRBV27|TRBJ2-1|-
TGTGCCAGCAGTCTGACTAGCGGGAGGGATAATGAGCAGTTCTTC
CASSLTSGRDNEQFF
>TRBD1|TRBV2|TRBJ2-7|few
TGTGCCAGCAGGTCCCAGGGGGCTCACGAGCAGTACTTC
CASRSQGAHEQYF
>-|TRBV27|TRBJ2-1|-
TGTGCCTCTACGGACACGAGCTCCTACAATGAGCAGTTCTTC
CASTDTSSYNEQFF
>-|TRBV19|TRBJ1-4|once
TGTGCCAGTAGTATGGTCAGGCGGGCTAATGAAAAACTGTTTTTT
CASSMVRRANEKLFF
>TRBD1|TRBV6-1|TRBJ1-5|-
TGTGCCAGCAGTGAAGCGCGCGGACAGGCCACATGGCAGCATTTT
CASSEARGQATWQHF
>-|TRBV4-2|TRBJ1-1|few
TGTGCCAGCAGCCCCTCGGGTGGGAACACTGAAGCTTTCTTT
CASSPSGGNTEAFF
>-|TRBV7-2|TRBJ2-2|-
TGTGCCAGCAGCTTACATCAGGGGGAGCTGTTTTTT
CASSLHQGELFF
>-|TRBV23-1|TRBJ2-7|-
TGCGCCAGCACCCCGAGGTTGGACAGAGATTCCTACGAGCAGTACTTC
CASTPRLDRDSYEQYF
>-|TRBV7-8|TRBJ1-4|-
TGTGCCAGCAGCTTCGACAGTCTGGTCGGAAAACTGTTTTTT
CASSFDSLVGKLFF
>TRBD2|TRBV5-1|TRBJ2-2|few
TGCGCCAGCAGCTTGGAGGCTAGCGGGTCGAACACCGGGGAGCTGTTTTTT
CASSLEASGSNTGELFF
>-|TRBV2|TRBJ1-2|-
TGTGCCAGCAGTGAAGCGCTTCTCGGGAGTTCCTATGGCTACACCTTC
CASSEALLGSSYGYTF
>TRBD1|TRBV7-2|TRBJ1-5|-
TGTGCCAGCAGCCCAGGGACAGGAAGAAATCAGCCCCAGCATTTT
CASSPGTGRNQPQHF
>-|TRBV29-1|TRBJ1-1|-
TGCAGCGTCCATAGGGGAACTGAAGCTTTCTTT
CSVHRGTEAFF
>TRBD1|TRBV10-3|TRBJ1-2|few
TGTGCCATCAGTCCAGGGACAGGGGAACCAAACTATGGCTACACCTTC
CAISPGTGEPNYGYTF
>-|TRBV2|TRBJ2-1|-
TGTGCCAGCACTAGACAGATATACAATGAGCAGTTCTTC
CASTRQIYNEQFF
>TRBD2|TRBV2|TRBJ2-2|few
TGTGCCAGCAGAGCCGGACTAGCGGGGGGCCCGGGCACCGGGGAGCTGTTTTTT
CASRAGLAGGPGTGELFF
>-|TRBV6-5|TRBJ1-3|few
TGTGCGAGTAGAAACACCATATATTTT
CASRNTIYF
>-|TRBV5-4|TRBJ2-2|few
TGTGCCAGCAGCCTCCGGACTTGGACAGTTAACACCGGGGAGCTGTTTTTT
CASSLRTWTVNTGELFF
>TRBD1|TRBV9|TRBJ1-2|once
TGTGCCAGCAGCGTAGTAAGGACAGGGACTAAGGATGGCTACACCTTC
CASSVVRTGTKDGYTF
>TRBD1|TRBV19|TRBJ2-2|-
TGTGCCACCTTGGACAGGGGTAACACCGGGGAGCTGTTTTTT
CATLDRGNTGELFF
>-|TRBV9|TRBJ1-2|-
TGTGCCAGCAGCGTAGTTGGAGAGTCCTCTGGCTACACCTTC
CASSVVGESSGYTF
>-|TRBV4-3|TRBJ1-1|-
TGCGCCAGCAGCCAAGGCCCGGGGAACACTGAAGCTTTCTTT
CASSQGPGNTEAFF
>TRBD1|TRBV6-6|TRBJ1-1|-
TGTGCCAGCAGTATGGACAGGGGGCAAGCTTTCTTT
CASSMDRGQAFF
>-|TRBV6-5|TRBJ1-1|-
TGTGCCAGCAGTTACCTGGACTCTGCTTTCTTT
CASSYLDSAFF
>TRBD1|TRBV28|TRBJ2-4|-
TGTGCCAGCAGAGGGACAGTCGAAAACATTCAGTACTTC
CASRGTVENIQYF
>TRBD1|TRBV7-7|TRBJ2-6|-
TGTGCTAGCAGCTTATTGGGCCCGGACAGGGGTCCAGTGTCTGGGGCCAACGTCCTGACTTTC
CASSLLGPDRGPVSGANVLTF